This is a list of T cell receptor beta chains from one sample in a study of long-term antiretroviral therapy in people with HIV. Produced via immunoSEQ multiplex PCR; TCRdb's table is partial and in-frame only. The sample includes roughly 42,000 clones, about 89% of them seen just once. The input for sequencing was unsorted PBMCs, taken 0.1 years before starting antiretroviral therapy. Source of these receptors: a woman between 50 and 59 years old with HIV. Both conserved end residues are part of each CDR3. Each record gives: V gene, CDR3 length, CDR3 protein.

>TRBV5-1|15
CASKDRIDNTGELFF
>TRBV2|14
CASSRAWTDPGYTF
>TRBV19|15
CASSPTGGSHNEQFF
>TRBV19|12
CASSIEANVLTF
>TRBV7-9|15
CASSFSAGLSSPLHF
>TRBV19|15
CASSIAPGLENIQYF
>TRBV7-2|15
CASSLIGSSNQPQHF
>TRBV19|13
CASSGTSSWEQYF
>TRBV6-1|14
CASSGVLDNQPQHF
>TRBV5-6|15
CATRLLAGDTDTQYF
>TRBV7-3|15
CASSLMAGGRDTQYF
>TRBV20-1|10
CSAKGDGYTF
>TRBV5-6|13
CASSLGGDNEQFF
>TRBV9|15
CASSVNRGDTDTQYF
>TRBV21-1|18
CASSKIRRVPAVDREQFF
>TRBV29-1|13
CSVRGDTYNEQFF
>TRBV9|17
CASSDGTSGGASETQYF
>TRBV5-1|16
CASSLVTSGAGETQYF
>TRBV11-3|16
CASSLAVSGGGDTQYF
>TRBV18|16
CASSPNAEHLGPEAFF
>TRBV7-2|15
CASSSRDRANYGYTF
>TRBV5-6|16
CASSRLAGGNTGELFF
>TRBV19|15
CASRPLDPTGYKAFF
>TRBV6-1|15
CASSEYTLHNHEQYF
>TRBV19|14
CASAGETGIYGYTF
>TRBV9|11
CASRGLAGYTF
>TRBV9|13
CASSVGGETEAFF
>TRBV19|17
CASSLTPGRIDNYGYTF
>TRBV6-6|13
CASMWGAGEKLFF